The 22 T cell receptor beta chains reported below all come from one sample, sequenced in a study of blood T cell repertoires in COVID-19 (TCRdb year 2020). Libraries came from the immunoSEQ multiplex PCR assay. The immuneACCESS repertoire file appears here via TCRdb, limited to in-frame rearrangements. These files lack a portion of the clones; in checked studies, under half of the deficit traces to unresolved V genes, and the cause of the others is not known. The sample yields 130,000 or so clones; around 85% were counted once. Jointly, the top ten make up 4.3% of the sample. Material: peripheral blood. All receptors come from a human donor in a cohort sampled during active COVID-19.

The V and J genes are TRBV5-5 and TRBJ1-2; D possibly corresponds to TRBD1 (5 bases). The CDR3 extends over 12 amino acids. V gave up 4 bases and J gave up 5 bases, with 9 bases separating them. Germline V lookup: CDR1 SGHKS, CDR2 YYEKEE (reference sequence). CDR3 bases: TGTGCCAGCAGCACGGGACTATATGGCTACACCTTC. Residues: CASSTGLYGYTF. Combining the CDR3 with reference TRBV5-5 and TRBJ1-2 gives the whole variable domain DAGVTQSPTHLIKTRGQQVTLRCSPISGHKSVSWYQQVLGQGPQFIFQYYEKEERGRGNFPDRFSARQFPNYSSELNVNALLLGDSALYLCASSTGLYGYTFGSGTRLTVV.

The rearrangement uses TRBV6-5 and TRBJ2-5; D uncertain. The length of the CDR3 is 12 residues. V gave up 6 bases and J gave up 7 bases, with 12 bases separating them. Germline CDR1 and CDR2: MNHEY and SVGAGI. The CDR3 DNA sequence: TGTGCCAGCAGCGAGGCCGTTGGGACCCAGTACTTC. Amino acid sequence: CASSEAVGTQYF.

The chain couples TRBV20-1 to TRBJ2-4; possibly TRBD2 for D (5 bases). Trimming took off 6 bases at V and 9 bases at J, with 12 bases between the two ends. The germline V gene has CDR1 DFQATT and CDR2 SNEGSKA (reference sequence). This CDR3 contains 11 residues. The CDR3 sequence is CSAPTGFIQYF. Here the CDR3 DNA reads TGCAGTGCCCCGACGGGGTTCATTCAGTACTTC.

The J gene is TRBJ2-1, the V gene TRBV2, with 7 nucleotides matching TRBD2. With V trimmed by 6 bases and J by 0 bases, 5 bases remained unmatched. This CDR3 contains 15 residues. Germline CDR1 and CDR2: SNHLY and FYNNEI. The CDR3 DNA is TGTGCCAGCAGCGGGGGAGGGAGCTCCTACAATGAGCAGTTCTTC. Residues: CASSGGGSSYNEQFF.

The CDR3 is CASSFLFTGQGATEAFF. For the CDR3, the DNA is TGTGCCAGTAGTTTCCTTTTCACTGGACAGGGGGCCACTGAAGCTTTCTTT. The chain couples TRBV19 to TRBJ1-1; 11 bases match TRBD1. Germline assignment: CDR1 LNHDA and CDR2 SQIVND (reference sequence). After removal of 5 bases from V and 4 bases from J, the junction contained 12 bases not matched to a gene. The CDR3 contains 17 residues.

The CDR3 spells CASSPRAGELFF. CDR3 nucleotide sequence: TGTGCCAGCTCACCTAGAGCCGGGGAGCTGTTTTTT. The chain employs TRBV18 and TRBJ2-2; D is unclear. V was shortened by 3 bases and J by 6 bases, with 5 bases between the two germline ends. Germline CDR1 reads KGHSH; CDR2 reads LQKENI. The CDR3 extends over 12 amino acids.

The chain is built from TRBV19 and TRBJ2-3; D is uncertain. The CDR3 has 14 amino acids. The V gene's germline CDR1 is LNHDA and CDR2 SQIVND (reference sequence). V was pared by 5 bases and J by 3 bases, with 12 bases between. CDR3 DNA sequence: TGTGCCAGTAGTCCTACCACTCTGACAGATACGCAGTATTTT. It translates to CASSPTTLTDTQYF.

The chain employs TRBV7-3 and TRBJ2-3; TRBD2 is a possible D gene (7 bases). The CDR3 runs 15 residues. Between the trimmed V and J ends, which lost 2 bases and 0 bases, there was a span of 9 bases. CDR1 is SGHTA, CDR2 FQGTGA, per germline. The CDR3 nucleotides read TGTGCCAGCAGCTTAGCGGGGGCTAGCACAGATACGCAGTATTTT. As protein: CASSLAGASTDTQYF.

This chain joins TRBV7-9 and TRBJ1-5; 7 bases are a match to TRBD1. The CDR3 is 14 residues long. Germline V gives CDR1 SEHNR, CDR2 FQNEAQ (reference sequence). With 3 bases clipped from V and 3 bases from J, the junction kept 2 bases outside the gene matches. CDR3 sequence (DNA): TGTGCCAGCAGCTTTACAGGGGACAATCAGCCCCAGCATTTT. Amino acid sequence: CASSFTGDNQPQHF.

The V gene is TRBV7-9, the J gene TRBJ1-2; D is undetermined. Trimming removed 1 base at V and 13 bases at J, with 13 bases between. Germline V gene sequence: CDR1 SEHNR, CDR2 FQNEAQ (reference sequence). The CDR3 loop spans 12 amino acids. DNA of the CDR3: TGTGCCAGCAGCTTAGAGTCCCGGTCTGGCACCTTC. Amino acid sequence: CASSLESRSGTF.

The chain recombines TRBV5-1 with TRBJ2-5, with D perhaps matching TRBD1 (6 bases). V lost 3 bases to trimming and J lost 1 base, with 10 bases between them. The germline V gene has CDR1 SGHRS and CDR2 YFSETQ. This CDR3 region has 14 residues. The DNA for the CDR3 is TGCGCCAGCAGCTCGGACAGTCGCCAAGAGACCCAGTACTTC. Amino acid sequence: CASSSDSRQETQYF.

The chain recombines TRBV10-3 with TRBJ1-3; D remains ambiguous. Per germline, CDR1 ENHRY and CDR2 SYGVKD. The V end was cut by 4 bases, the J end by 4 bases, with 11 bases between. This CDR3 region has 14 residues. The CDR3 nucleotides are TGTGCCATCAGTGCGGTAGCTGAGGGAAACACCATATATTTT. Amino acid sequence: CAISAVAEGNTIYF.

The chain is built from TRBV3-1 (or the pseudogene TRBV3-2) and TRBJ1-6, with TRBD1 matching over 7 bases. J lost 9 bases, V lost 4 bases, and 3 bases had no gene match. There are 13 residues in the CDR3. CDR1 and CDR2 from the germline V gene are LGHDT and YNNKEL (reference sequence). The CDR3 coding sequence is TGTGCCAGCAGCCCGACAGGGTCTTCACCCCTCCACTTT. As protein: CASSPTGSSPLHF.

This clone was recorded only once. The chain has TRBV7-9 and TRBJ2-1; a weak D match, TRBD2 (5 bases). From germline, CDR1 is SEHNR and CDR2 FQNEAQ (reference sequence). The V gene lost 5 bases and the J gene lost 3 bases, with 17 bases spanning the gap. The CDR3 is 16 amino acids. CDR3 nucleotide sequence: TGTGCCAGCAGCCGACACTCCACTAGTGACTACAATGAGCAGTTCTTC. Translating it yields CASSRHSTSDYNEQFF.

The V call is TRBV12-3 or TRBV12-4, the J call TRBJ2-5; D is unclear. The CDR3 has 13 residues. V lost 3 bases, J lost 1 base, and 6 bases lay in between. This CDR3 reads CASSLYSQETQYF. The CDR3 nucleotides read TGTGCCAGCAGTTTGTACAGCCAAGAGACCCAGTACTTC.

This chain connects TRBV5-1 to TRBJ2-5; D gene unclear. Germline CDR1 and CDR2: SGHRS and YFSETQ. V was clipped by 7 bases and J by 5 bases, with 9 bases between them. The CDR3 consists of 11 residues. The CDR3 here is CASGNEETQYF. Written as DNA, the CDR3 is TGCGCCAGCGGTAATGAGGAGACCCAGTACTTC.

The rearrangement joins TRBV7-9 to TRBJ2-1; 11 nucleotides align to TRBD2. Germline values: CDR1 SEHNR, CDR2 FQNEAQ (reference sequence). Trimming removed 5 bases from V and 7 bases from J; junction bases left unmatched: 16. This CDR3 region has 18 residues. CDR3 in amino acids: CASSLTHIAGGPRNEQFF. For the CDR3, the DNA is TGTGCCAGCAGCCTCACCCATATAGCGGGGGGGCCGAGAAATGAGCAGTTCTTC.

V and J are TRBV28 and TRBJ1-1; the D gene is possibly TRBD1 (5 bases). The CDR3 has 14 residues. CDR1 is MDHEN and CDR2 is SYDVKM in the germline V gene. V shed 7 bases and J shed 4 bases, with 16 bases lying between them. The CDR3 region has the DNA TGTGCCAGCACACAAGGGGATTTGAGCACTGAAGCTTTCTTT. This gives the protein CASTQGDLSTEAFF.

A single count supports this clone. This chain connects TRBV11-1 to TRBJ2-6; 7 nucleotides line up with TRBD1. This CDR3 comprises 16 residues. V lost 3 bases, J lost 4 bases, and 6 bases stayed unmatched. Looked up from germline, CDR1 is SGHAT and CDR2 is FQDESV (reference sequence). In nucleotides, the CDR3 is TGTGCCAGCAGCTTTGTAGGGGGCAGAGGGGCCAACGTCCTGACTTTC. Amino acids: CASSFVGGRGANVLTF.

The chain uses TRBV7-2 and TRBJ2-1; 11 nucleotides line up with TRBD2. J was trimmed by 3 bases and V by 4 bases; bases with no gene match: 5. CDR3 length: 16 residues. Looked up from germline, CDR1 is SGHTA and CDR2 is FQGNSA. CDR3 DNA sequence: TGTGCCAGCAGCTGGTGGGGGACTAGCGGCTACAATGAGCAGTTCTTC. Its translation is CASSWWGTSGYNEQFF. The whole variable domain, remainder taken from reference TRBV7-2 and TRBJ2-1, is GAGVSQSPSNKVTEKGKDVELRCDPISGHTALYWYRQSLGQGLEFLIYFQGNSAPDKSGLPSDRFSAERTGGSVSTLTIQRTQQEDSAVYLCASSWWGTSGYNEQFFGPGTRLTVL.

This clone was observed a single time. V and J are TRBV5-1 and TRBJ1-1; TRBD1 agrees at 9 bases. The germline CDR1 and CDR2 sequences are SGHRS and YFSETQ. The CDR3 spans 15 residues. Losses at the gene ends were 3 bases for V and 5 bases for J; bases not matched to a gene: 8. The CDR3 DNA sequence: TGCGCCAGCAGCTCACAGGGGGCTCGTGGAACTGAAGCTTTCTTT. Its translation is CASSSQGARGTEAFF.

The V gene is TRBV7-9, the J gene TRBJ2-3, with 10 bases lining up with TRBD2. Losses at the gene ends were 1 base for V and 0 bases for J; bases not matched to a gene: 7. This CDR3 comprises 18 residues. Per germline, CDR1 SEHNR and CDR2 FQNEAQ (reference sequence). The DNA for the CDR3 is TGTGCCAGCAGCTTAGGTTCTCTAGCGGGAGTTAGCACAGATACGCAGTATTTT. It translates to CASSLGSLAGVSTDTQYF. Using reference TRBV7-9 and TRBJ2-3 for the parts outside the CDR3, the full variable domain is DTGVSQNPRHKITKRGQNVTFRCDPISEHNRLYWYRQTLGQGPEFLTYFQNEAQLEKSRLLSDRFSAERPKGSFSTLEIQRTEQGDSAMYLCASSLGSLAGVSTDTQYFGPGTRLTVL.